This TCR beta chain was sequenced in a study of T cells in Graves' hyperthyroidism and ophthalmopathy. Whole-study context: Peripheral blood specimens were obtained at initial diagnosis, prior to any treatment. Regarding the study as a whole: Most expanded thyroid clonotypes above 0.001 also appeared in blood. Stable hyperthyroidism was separated from ophthalmopathy by a model based on 13 V-J features.

There were TCR beta CDR3 regions amplified from RNA transcripts. The primer set for the first-round RT-PCR of the TCR CDR3 was HTBI. Via MiXCR, TCRdb re-called the multiplex PCR reads, giving one row per CDR3 protein. In the table there are hundreds of thousands of distinct CDR3 sequences, about 20% of which are singletons. V lost 2 bases to trimming and J lost 8 bases, with 15 bases between them. This CDR3 has 15 residues. Germline CDR1 MDHEN, CDR2 SYDVKM. With respect to this clonotype: The antigen is undetermined.

Subjects with ophthalmopathy showed a Clinical Activity Score no lower than 3, a NOSPECS grade no lower than 4, and a duration shorter than 3 months. The source of this sequence is a man aged 30 to 39 with Graves' ophthalmopathy. Sequenced material: blood. V is TRBV28 and J is TRBJ1-4; tentatively, D is TRBD1 (5 bases). The CDR3 DNA reads as TGTGCCAGCAGTTTAAGACAGAGGGGTCAGGAAAAACTGTTTTTT. It encodes CASSLRQRGQEKLFF.